The entry that follows covers one TCR beta chain sequence. The sample is drawn from a study of blood T cell repertoires in COVID-19. Cohort 3 donors were reported recovered after two negative PCRs, clearance, or symptom resolution. Per the germline V gene, CDR1 is SGHAT and CDR2 is FQNNGV. The CDR3 spans 14 residues. V was clipped by 6 bases and J by 5 bases; unmatched bases: 9. Original methodology: The authors estimated nucleated cell counts from reference gene primer amplification. Only in-frame clones appear in the TCRdb table, and some are missing; sequencing was by immunoSEQ multiplex PCR. The D gene and trimming were derived from the DNA, and the V and J assignments and clone size from that table. The sample contains over 350,000 clones, 88% of which appear only once.

Sequenced material: PBMCs or T cells enriched from blood (not recorded which). This receptor was obtained from a woman between 18 and 30 years old who had recovered from COVID-19. The chain carries TRBV11-2 and TRBJ2-5; 7 bases align to TRBD2. The CDR3 nucleotides are TGTGCCAGCAGACGAGCGGGGCCGGAGGAGACCCAGTACTTC. The encoded protein is CASRRAGPEETQYF.